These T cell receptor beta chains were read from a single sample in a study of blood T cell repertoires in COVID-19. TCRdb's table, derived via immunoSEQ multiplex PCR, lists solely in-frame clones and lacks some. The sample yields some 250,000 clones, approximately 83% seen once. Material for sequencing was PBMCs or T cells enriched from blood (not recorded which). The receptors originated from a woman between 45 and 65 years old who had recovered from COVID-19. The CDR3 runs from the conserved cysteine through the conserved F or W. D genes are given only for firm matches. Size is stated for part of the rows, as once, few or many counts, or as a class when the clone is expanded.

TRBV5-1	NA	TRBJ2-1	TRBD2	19	CASTPGGTSGASSYNEQFF	TGCGCCAGCACCCCCGGGGGGACTAGCGGGGCTAGCTCCTACAATGAGCAGTTCTTC
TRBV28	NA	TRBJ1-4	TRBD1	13	CASRGQYNEKLFF	TGTGCCAGCAGGGGACAGTATAATGAAAAACTGTTTTTT
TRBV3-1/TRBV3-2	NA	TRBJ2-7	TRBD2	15	CASSQNSGRVNEQYF	TGTGCCAGCAGCCAGAATAGCGGGAGGGTGAACGAGCAGTACTTC
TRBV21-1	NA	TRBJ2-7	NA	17	CASSKLTSGTKGYEQYF	TGTGCCAGCAGCAAACTAACTAGCGGAACCAAGGGTTACGAGCAGTACTTC
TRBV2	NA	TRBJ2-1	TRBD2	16	CASSPRAGGFVNEQFF	TGTGCCAGCAGTCCCCGAGCGGGAGGTTTTGTCAATGAGCAGTTCTTC
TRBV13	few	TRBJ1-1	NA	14	CASSPIGENTEAFF	TGTGCCAGCAGCCCGATAGGGGAGAACACTGAAGCTTTCTTT
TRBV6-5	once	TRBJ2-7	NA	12	CASSQGSYEQYF	TGTGCCAGCAGTCAGGGGTCCTACGAGCAGTACTTC
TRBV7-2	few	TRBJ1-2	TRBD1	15	CASSPLGQSSGGYTF	TGTGCCAGCAGTCCCCTGGGACAGTCTTCCGGTGGCTACACCTTC
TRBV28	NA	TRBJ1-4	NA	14	CASSLGPDYEKLFF	TGTGCCAGCAGTTTAGGTCCAGATTATGAAAAACTGTTTTTT
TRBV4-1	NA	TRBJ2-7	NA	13	CASSLQDAYEQYF	TGCGCCAGCAGTTTACAGGATGCCTACGAGCAGTACTTC
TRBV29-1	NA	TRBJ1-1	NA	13	CSVEGGMNTEAFF	TGCAGCGTTGAGGGAGGGATGAACACTGAAGCTTTCTTT
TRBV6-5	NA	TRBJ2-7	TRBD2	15	CASGVRSSGTYEQYF	TGTGCCAGCGGAGTGAGGTCTAGCGGAACCTACGAGCAGTACTTC
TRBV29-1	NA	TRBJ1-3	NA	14	CSVRGHLSGNTIYF	TGCAGCGTCCGAGGGCACCTCTCTGGAAACACCATATATTTT
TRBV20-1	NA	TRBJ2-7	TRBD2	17	CSASRLAGGPSSYEQYF	TGCAGTGCTAGTAGACTAGCGGGAGGCCCTAGCTCCTACGAGCAGTACTTC
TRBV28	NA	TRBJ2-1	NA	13	CASKRLVVDEQFF	TGTGCCAGCAAGAGGCTAGTGGTTGATGAGCAGTTCTTC
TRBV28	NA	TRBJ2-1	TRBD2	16	CASSPPVSGRGNEQFF	TGTGCCAGCAGTCCCCCCGTGAGCGGGAGGGGCAATGAGCAGTTCTTC
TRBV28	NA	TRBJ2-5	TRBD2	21	CASSPDRARKLAGKWGETQYF	TGTGCCAGCAGCCCCGACAGGGCGAGGAAACTAGCGGGAAAATGGGGTGAGACCCAGTACTTC
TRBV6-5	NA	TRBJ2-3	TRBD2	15	CASTRTSGRTDTQYF	TGTGCCAGCACTCGGACTAGCGGGAGAACAGATACGCAGTATTTT
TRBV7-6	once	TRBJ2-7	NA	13	CASSPITFGEQYF	TGTGCCAGCAGCCCGATTACTTTTGGCGAGCAGTACTTC
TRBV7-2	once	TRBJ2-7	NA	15	CASSLGPIANYEQYF	TGTGCCAGCAGCTTAGGCCCGATAGCGAACTACGAGCAGTACTTC
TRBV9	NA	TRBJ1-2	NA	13	CASSALPRDGYTF	TGTGCCAGCAGCGCCCTCCCTCGGGATGGCTACACCTTC
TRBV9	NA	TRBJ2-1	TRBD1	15	CASSPLQGAYNEQFF	TGTGCCAGCAGCCCTTTACAGGGGGCTTACAATGAGCAGTTCTTC
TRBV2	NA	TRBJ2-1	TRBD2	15	CASSGLAGGYNEQFF	TGTGCCAGCAGTGGGTTAGCGGGAGGGTACAATGAGCAGTTCTTC
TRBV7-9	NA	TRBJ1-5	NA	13	CASSPLEAQPQHF	TGTGCCAGCAGCCCCCTGGAGGCTCAGCCCCAGCATTTT
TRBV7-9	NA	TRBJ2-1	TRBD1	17	CASSLGGTRTGYNEQFF	TGTGCCAGCAGCTTAGGGGGGACGAGGACAGGCTACAATGAGCAGTTCTTC
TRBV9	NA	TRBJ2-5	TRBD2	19	CASSVGLTLAGVGQETQYF	TGTGCCAGCAGCGTAGGGTTAACGCTAGCGGGAGTGGGCCAAGAGACCCAGTACTTC
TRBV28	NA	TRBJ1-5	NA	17	CASSLSPTLGSRQPQHF	TGTGCCAGCAGTTTATCACCTACCTTGGGGAGCCGACAGCCCCAGCATTTT
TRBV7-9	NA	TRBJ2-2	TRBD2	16	CASSPAGLAATGELFF	TGTGCCAGCAGCCCGGCGGGACTAGCTGCCACCGGGGAGCTGTTTTTT
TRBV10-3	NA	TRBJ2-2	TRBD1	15	CAIATGTGVTGELFF	TGTGCCATCGCTACCGGGACAGGAGTCACCGGGGAGCTGTTTTTT
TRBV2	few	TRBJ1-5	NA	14	CASRVGLSNQPQHF	TGTGCCAGCAGGGTGGGGCTTAGCAATCAGCCCCAGCATTTT
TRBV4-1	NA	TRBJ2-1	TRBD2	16	CASSQGRTSGRYEQFF	TGCGCCAGCAGCCAAGGCAGGACTAGCGGGAGATATGAGCAGTTCTTC
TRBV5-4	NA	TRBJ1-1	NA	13	CASSSGGRPMAFF	TGTGCCAGCAGCTCGGGGGGACGGCCGATGGCTTTCTTT
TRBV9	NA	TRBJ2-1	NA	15	CASSRQGGTYNEQFF	TGTGCCAGCAGCCGCCAGGGTGGGACCTACAATGAGCAGTTCTTC
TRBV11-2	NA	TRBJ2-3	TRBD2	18	CASTNPGGEREGTDTQYF	TGTGCCAGCACCAACCCTGGGGGAGAGCGGGAGGGAACAGATACGCAGTATTTT
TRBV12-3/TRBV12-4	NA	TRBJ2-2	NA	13	CASKHRVTGELFF	TGTGCCAGCAAACACAGGGTCACCGGGGAGCTGTTTTTT
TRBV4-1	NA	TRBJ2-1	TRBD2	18	CASSQDTHGTRSRNEQFF	TGCGCCAGCAGCCAAGATACCCATGGGACTAGGTCTCGCAATGAGCAGTTCTTC
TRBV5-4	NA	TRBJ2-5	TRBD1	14	CASSTRQGGETQYF	TGTGCCAGCAGCACCAGACAGGGTGGGGAGACCCAGTACTTC
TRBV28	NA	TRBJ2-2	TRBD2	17	CASSPRVAGVGPGELFF	TGTGCCAGCAGTCCCCGGGTAGCGGGAGTGGGTCCCGGGGAGCTGTTTTTT
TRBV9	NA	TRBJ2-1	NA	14	CASSPQTSVNEQFF	TGTGCCAGCAGCCCCCAGACTAGTGTCAATGAGCAGTTCTTC
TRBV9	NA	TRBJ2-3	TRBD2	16	CASSVGLSGSRDTQYF	TGTGCCAGCAGCGTAGGATTGAGCGGGAGTAGAGATACGCAGTATTTT
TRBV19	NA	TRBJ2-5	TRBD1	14	CASKPRTGQETQYF	TGTGCCAGTAAGCCCCGGACAGGCCAAGAGACCCAGTACTTC
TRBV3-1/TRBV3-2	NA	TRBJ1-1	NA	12	CASLGSDTEAFF	TGTGCCAGTCTAGGGAGTGACACTGAAGCTTTCTTT
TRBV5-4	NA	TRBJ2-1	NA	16	CASSRSLDISYNEQFF	TGTGCCAGCAGCCGATCTTTGGACATTTCCTACAATGAGCAGTTCTTC
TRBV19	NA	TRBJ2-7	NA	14	CASSMRGYVYEQYF	TGTGCCAGTAGTATGAGAGGTTACGTCTACGAGCAGTACTTC
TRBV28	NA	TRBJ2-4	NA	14	CASSLRGGGNIQYF	TGTGCCAGCAGTTTACGAGGGGGGGGAAACATTCAGTACTTC
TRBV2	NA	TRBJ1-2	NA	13	CASTNAEDDGYTF	TGTGCCAGCACGAATGCGGAGGATGATGGCTACACCTTC
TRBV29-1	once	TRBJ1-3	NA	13	CSVEERQGNTIYF	TGCAGCGTTGAAGAACGCCAGGGAAACACCATATATTTT
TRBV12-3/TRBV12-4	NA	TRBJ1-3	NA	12	CASRARGNTIYF	TGTGCCAGCAGGGCCAGAGGAAACACCATATATTTT
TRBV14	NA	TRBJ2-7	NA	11	CASSSAYEQYF	TGTGCCAGCAGCAGCGCCTACGAGCAGTACTTC
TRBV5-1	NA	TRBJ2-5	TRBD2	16	CASSLGGLAGAETQYF	TGCGCCAGCAGCTTGGGGGGCCTAGCGGGAGCTGAGACCCAGTACTTC
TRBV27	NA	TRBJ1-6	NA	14	CASSFTLPNSPLHF	TGTGCCAGCAGTTTCACACTACCTAATTCACCCCTCCACTTT
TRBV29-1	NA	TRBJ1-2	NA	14	CSVVSVEGGYGYTF	TGCAGCGTTGTTTCAGTTGAGGGCGGCTATGGCTACACCTTC
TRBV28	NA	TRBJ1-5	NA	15	CASSLPAGSNQPQHF	TGTGCCAGCAGCCTACCCGCGGGTAGCAATCAGCCCCAGCATTTT
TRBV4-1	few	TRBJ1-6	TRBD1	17	CASSQDQGEAYNSPLHF	TGCGCCAGCAGCCAAGATCAGGGGGAAGCCTATAATTCACCCCTCCACTTT